The 23 T cell receptor beta chains below were found in one sample sequenced in a study of blood T cell repertoires in COVID-19. Profiling relied on immunoSEQ multiplex PCR, and the TCRdb table lists in-frame clones only, not all of them. The table shows approximately 140,000 clones, with roughly 80% occurring only once. The sample consisted of peripheral blood. The source is a human donor with acute or convalescent COVID-19. The donor label of this sample is uncertain.

Only a few counts were recorded for this clone. The V call is TRBV3-1 (or the pseudogene TRBV3-2), the J call TRBJ2-3; the match to TRBD1 covers 9 bases. J was trimmed by 6 bases and V by 3 bases; bases with no gene match: 7. CDR1 is LGHDT and CDR2 is YNNKEL in the germline V gene (reference sequence). The CDR3 totals 15 residues. The CDR3 sequence: CASSHGTGIGDTQYF. The CDR3 DNA is TGTGCCAGCAGCCATGGGACAGGGATCGGGGATACGCAGTATTTT.

The genes are TRBV11-3 and TRBJ2-2; D unresolved. The CDR3 sequence is 13 residues long. Germline lookup yields CDR1 SGHNT and CDR2 YENEEA. The V and J ends lost 1 base and 5 bases respectively, with 5 bases between them. In nucleotides, the CDR3 is TGTGCCAGCAGCTTAGGTCAGACCGGGGAGCTGTTTTTT. Translation: CASSLGQTGELFF.

This rearrangement joins TRBV7-8 to TRBJ2-7, with TRBD2 matching over 9 bases. With 6 bases clipped from V and 3 bases from J, the junction kept 9 bases outside the gene matches. CDR3 length equals 15 residues. Germline V gene data show CDR1 as SGHVS and CDR2 as FQNEAQ. CDR3 coding DNA: TGTGCCAGCAGGGAAGGGAGCGGGGGGTTCTACGAGCAGTACTTC. Its protein is CASREGSGGFYEQYF.

The rearrangement joins TRBV27 to TRBJ2-7; TRBD1 is a possible D gene (6 bases). The CDR3 runs 14 residues. V gave up 5 bases and J gave up 2 bases, with 13 bases separating them. Germline CDR1 is MNHEY and CDR2 is SMNVEV (reference sequence). The CDR3 DNA sequence: TGTGCCAGCAGTCCTGACAGGATCACCTACGAGCAGTACTTC. Translated: CASSPDRITYEQYF.

J is TRBJ1-1 and V is TRBV27, with D possibly matching TRBD1 (6 bases). The germline V gene has CDR1 MNHEY and CDR2 SMNVEV (reference sequence). Trimming shortened V by 1 base and J by 5 bases, and 14 bases separated the two germline ends. The CDR3 length is 15 residues. CDR3 loop: CASSLYSGGRTEAFF. CDR3 sequence (DNA): TGTGCCAGCAGTTTATATAGCGGGGGGCGAACTGAAGCTTTCTTT.

The chain uses TRBV9 and TRBJ2-1, with TRBD1 matching over 8 bases. This CDR3 spans 15 amino acids. Trimming took 0 bases from V and 3 from J; bases not matched to a gene: 2. The germline V gene has CDR1 SGDLS and CDR2 YYNGEE. The CDR3 coding sequence is TGTGCCAGCAGCGTAGCTACAGGGGGCTACAATGAGCAGTTCTTC. This encodes CASSVATGGYNEQFF.

This clone was observed once. The rearrangement joins TRBV9 to TRBJ2-3; TRBD2 is a possible D gene (5 bases). Germline V gene sequence: CDR1 SGDLS, CDR2 YYNGEE. The CDR3 totals 14 residues. Trimming pared 6 bases from V and 0 bases from J, leaving 11 bases between. Written as DNA, the CDR3 is TGTGCCAGCACCCAGGCGGGTAGCACAGATACGCAGTATTTT. The encoded protein is CASTQAGSTDTQYF.

Worth noting for this clone: Different DNA sequences within this sample yield the same CDR3. The chain combines TRBV5-1 with TRBJ1-4; TRBD1 agrees at 7 bases. With V trimmed by 2 bases and J by 6 bases, 4 bases remained unmatched. Per germline, CDR1 SGHRS and CDR2 YFSETQ. The CDR3 runs to 14 residues. The CDR3 region has the DNA TGCGCCAGCAGCTTAGACAGGGCGGATGAAAAACTGTTTTTT. This translates into CASSLDRADEKLFF.

The chain recombines TRBV5-1 with TRBJ1-2; 7 bases line up with TRBD1. This CDR3 contains 13 residues. V was clipped by 1 base and J by 7 bases; unmatched bases: 4. CDR1 and CDR2 from the germline V gene are SGHRS and YFSETQ. CDR3 region: CASSLQGQLGYTF. The CDR3 coding sequence is TGCGCCAGCAGCTTGCAGGGACAGCTTGGCTACACCTTC.

Details on this clone: Other DNA sequences in this sample translate to the same CDR3. The chain carries TRBV29-1 and TRBJ1-5; D possibly corresponds to TRBD1 (5 bases). This CDR3 has 13 amino acids. Trimming took off 0 bases at V and 6 bases at J, with 9 bases between the two ends. Germline V CDR1 and CDR2: SQVTM, ANQGSEA. The chain's CDR3 is CSVEDREGQPQHF. CDR3 coding DNA: TGCAGCGTTGAAGACAGGGAGGGTCAGCCCCAGCATTTT.

CDR3 nucleotides: TGTGCCAGCAGCGATTCGGGGGTCCCCTACGAGCAGTACTTC. Its translation is CASSDSGVPYEQYF. The V gene is TRBV7-9, the J gene TRBJ2-7; D perhaps matches TRBD2 (6 bases). CDR1 and CDR2 from the germline V gene are SEHNR and FQNEAQ (reference sequence). The CDR3 has 14 residues. Trimming stripped 5 bases from V and 2 bases from J, with 13 bases between.

The chain couples TRBV19 to TRBJ1-6, with D possibly being TRBD1 (5 bases). Trimming took 4 bases from V and 4 from J, leaving 14 bases between them. This CDR3 is 16 amino acids long. CDR1 and CDR2 (germline): LNHDA, SQIVND (reference sequence). The DNA of the CDR3 is TGTGCCAGTAGTAGAAGGCAGGGCCCATATAATTCACCCCTCCACTTT. Translated: CASSRRQGPYNSPLHF.

The chain uses TRBV5-1 and TRBJ2-5; D is uncertain. Trimming removed 4 bases at V and 5 bases at J, with 9 bases between. Looked up from germline, CDR1 is SGHRS and CDR2 is YFSETQ. This CDR3 comprises 12 residues. The CDR3 protein is CASSVTGETQYF. The CDR3 nucleotides read TGCGCCAGCAGCGTCACCGGGGAGACCCAGTACTTC.

The gene calls are TRBV6-5 and TRBJ1-1, with D maybe TRBD1 (5 bases). The V and J ends lost 5 bases and 1 base respectively, with 8 bases between them. The CDR3 has 13 amino acids. Germline V gene lookup returns CDR1 MNHEY and CDR2 SVGAGI. The CDR3 region has the DNA TGTGCCAGCAGTCTCAGGGAGAACACTGAAGCTTTCTTT. It encodes CASSLRENTEAFF.

The J gene is TRBJ1-2, the V gene TRBV19; 9 positions agree with TRBD1. CDR1 LNHDA and CDR2 SQIVND come from the germline V gene (reference sequence). With V trimmed by 6 bases and J by 1 base, 6 bases remained unmatched. The CDR3 is 15 residues long. Here the CDR3 reads CASRTGTGFNYGYTF. The CDR3 DNA reads TGTGCCAGTAGGACCGGGACAGGGTTTAACTATGGCTACACCTTC.

This chain joins TRBV2 and TRBJ1-1; the D gene is possibly TRBD1 (6 bases). Per the germline V gene, CDR1 is SNHLY and CDR2 is FYNNEI. V was pared by 8 bases and J by 1 base, with 8 bases between. The CDR3 is made up of 12 amino acids. The CDR3 DNA is TGTGCCAGCGAAGGGGGGAACACTGAAGCTTTCTTT. It translates to CASEGGNTEAFF.

V is TRBV9 and J is TRBJ2-1; 14 nucleotides match TRBD2. The CDR3 loop spans 15 amino acids. Germline lookup yields CDR1 SGDLS and CDR2 YYNGEE. V trimming: 3 bases; J trimming: 8 bases; junction bases outside the gene matches: 4. This chain's CDR3 is CASSATSGGADEQFF. CDR3 nucleotides: TGTGCCAGCAGCGCGACTAGCGGGGGGGCCGATGAGCAGTTCTTC.

This clone has just a few counts. The rearrangement joins TRBV19 to TRBJ2-2; 7 nucleotides align to TRBD2. The CDR3 is made up of 14 amino acids. Looked up from germline, CDR1 is LNHDA and CDR2 is SQIVND (reference sequence). V lost 3 bases, J lost 3 bases, and 1 base stayed unmatched. CDR3 nucleotide sequence: TGTGCCAGTAGTATGGGAGGGTACACCGGGGAGCTGTTTTTT. Translation gives CASSMGGYTGELFF.

The rearrangement joins TRBV2 to TRBJ1-3; tentative D call: TRBD1 (6 bases). The V gene's germline CDR1 is SNHLY and CDR2 FYNNEI. The V gene lost 3 bases and the J gene lost 4 bases, with 13 bases spanning the gap. This CDR3 is 15 amino acids long. The CDR3 loop reads CASSEGGALGNTIYF. CDR3 nucleotide sequence: TGTGCCAGCAGTGAGGGGGGGGCGCTGGGAAACACCATATATTTT.

The chain carries TRBV24-1 and TRBJ1-2; D gene uncertain. The V gene's germline CDR1 is KGHDR and CDR2 SFDVKD. CDR3 length: 13 amino acids. Trimming stripped 0 bases from V and 5 bases from J, with 6 bases between. The CDR3 DNA reads as TGTGCCACCAGTGATTTGTCCGGTTATGGCTACACCTTC. Protein sequence: CATSDLSGYGYTF.

This chain uses TRBV24-1 with TRBJ2-1; 12 bases fit TRBD2. Germline V lookup: CDR1 KGHDR, CDR2 SFDVKD. The CDR3 extends over 15 amino acids. Trimming at V came to 5 bases and at J to 7 bases, leaving 5 bases not matched to a gene. CDR3 residues: CATSATSGGRNEQFF. The DNA of the CDR3 is TGTGCCACCAGTGCCACTAGCGGGGGGCGGAATGAGCAGTTCTTC.

The chain joins TRBV7-2 to TRBJ1-2, with D possibly TRBD1 on 5 matching bases. Per germline, CDR1 SGHTA and CDR2 FQGNSA. This CDR3 is 14 amino acids long. V dropped 4 bases and J dropped 0 bases, with 9 bases sitting between them. CDR3 in DNA: TGTGCCAGCAGCTCTCGACAGACTAACTATGGCTACACCTTC. This sequence encodes CASSSRQTNYGYTF. Using reference TRBV7-2 and TRBJ1-2 for the parts outside the CDR3, the full variable domain is GAGVSQSPSNKVTEKGKDVELRCDPISGHTALYWYRQSLGQGLEFLIYFQGNSAPDKSGLPSDRFSAERTGGSVSTLTIQRTQQEDSAVYLCASSSRQTNYGYTFGSGTRLTVV.

This clone was picked up one time. In nucleotides, the CDR3 is TGTGCCAGCAGCCAAGATAGGGGACGGGGGGAAAAACTGTTTTTT. Its protein product is CASSQDRGRGEKLFF. The genes are TRBV3-1 (or the pseudogene TRBV3-2) and TRBJ1-4; D is possibly TRBD1 (5 bases). V shed 0 bases and J shed 8 bases, with 13 bases lying between them. The CDR3 length is 15 residues. Germline V gives CDR1 LGHDT, CDR2 YNNKEL (reference sequence).